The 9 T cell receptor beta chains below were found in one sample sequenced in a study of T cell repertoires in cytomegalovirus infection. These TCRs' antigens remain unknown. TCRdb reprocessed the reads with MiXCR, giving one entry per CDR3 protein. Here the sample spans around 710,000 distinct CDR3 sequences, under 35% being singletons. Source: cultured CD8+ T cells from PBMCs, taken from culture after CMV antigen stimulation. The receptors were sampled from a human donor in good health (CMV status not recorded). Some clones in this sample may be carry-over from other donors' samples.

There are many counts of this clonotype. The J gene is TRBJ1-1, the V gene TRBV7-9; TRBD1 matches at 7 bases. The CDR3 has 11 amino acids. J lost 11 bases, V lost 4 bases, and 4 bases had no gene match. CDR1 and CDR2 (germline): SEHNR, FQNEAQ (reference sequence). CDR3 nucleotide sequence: TGTGCCAGCAGCTCCCAGGGGGGGGCTTTCTTT. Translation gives CASSSQGGAFF.

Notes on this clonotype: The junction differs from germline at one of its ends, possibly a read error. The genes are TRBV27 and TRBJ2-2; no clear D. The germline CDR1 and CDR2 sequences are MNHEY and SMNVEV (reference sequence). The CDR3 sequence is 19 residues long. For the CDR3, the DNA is TGTGCCAGCCGTTTATCCCCAGGACCGGTAGACCCGAACACCGGGGAGCTGTTTTTT. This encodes CASRLSPGPVDPNTGELFF.

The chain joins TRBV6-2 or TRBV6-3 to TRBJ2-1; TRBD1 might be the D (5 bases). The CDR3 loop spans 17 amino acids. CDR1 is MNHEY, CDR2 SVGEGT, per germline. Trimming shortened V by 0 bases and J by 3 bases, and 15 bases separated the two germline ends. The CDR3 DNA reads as TGTGCCAGCAGTTACTCGAAGATCCAGGGAAGCTACAATGAGCAGTTCTTC. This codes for CASSYSKIQGSYNEQFF.

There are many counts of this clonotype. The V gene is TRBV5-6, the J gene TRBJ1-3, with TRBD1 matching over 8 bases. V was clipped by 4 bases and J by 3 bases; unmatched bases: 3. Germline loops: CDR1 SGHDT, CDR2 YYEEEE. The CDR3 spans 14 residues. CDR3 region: CASSPQGDGNTIYF. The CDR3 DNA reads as TGTGCCAGCAGCCCACAGGGGGATGGAAACACCATATATTTT.

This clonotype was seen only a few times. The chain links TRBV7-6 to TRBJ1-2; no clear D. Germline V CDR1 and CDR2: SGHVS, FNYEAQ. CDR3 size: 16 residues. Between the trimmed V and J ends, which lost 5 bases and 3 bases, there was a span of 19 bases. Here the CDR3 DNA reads TGTGCCAGCAGCCCTGAGAGGAGCCGTTCGGACTATGGCTACACCTTC. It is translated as CASSPERSRSDYGYTF.

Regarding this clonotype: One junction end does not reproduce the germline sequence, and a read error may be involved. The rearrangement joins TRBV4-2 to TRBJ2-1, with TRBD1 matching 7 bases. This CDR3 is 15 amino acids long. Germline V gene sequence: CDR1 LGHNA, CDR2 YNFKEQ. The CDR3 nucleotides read TGTGACAGCAGCGAACGGGACAGCGAATACAATGAGCAGTTCTTC. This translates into CDSSERDSEYNEQFF.

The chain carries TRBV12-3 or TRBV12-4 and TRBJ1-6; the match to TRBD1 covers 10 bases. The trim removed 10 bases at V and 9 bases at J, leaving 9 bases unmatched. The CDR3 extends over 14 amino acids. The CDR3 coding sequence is TGTGCCACGCAGACAGGGGGCTATGGTTCACCCCTCCACTTT. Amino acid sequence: CATQTGGYGSPLHF.

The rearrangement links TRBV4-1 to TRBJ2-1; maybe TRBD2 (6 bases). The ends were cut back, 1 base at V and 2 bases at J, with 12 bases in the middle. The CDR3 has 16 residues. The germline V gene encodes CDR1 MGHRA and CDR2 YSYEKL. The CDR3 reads CASSQAFGLTYNEQFF. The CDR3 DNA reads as TGCGCCAGCAGCCAAGCCTTCGGACTAACCTACAATGAGCAGTTCTTC.

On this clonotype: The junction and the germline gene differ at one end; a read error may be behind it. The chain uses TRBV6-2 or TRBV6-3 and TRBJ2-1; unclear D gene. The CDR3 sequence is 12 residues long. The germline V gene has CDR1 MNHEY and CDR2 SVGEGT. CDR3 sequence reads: CASSLNRNGQFF. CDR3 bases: TGTGCCAGCAGTTTAAATAGAAATGGGCAGTTCTTC.